This paragraph reports one T cell receptor beta chain. Its cognate antigen is unknown. The data derive from a study of a mutant IDH1 vaccine in newly diagnosed glioma. Some clones are missing from TCRdb's copy, which holds only in-frame ones; the method was immunoSEQ multiplex PCR. The top ten hold more than 4.5% of the sample, which has about 84,000 clones, 75% to 85% seen once. Germline V CDR1 and CDR2: GTSNPN, SVGIG (reference sequence). The CDR3 runs 14 residues. Time point specified: week 47, end of study. The study gave 300 ug of mutant IDH1 20-mer peptide per vaccine dose, with topical imiquimod.

The chain combines TRBV30 with TRBJ2-5; TRBD1 might be the D (5 bases). The J call may be in error: the DNA end matches TRBJ2-7 better. This TCR was sampled from a middle-aged man with glioma. Source: PBMCs, taken from a glioma patient whose treatment included an IDH1 peptide vaccine. CDR3 sequence reads: CAWSQGSHSYEQYF. The CDR3 DNA follows: TGTGCCTGGTCTCAGGGTTCTCACTCCTACGAGCAGTACTTC.